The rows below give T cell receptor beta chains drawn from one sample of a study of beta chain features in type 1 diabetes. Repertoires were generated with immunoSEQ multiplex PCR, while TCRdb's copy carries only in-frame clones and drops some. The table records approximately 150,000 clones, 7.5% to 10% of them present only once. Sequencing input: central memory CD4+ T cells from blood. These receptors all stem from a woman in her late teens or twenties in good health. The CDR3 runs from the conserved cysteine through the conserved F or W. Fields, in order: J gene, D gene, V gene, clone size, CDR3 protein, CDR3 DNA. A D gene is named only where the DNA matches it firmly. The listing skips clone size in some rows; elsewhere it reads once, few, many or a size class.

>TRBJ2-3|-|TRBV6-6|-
CASRGPAADTQYF
TGTGCCAGCAGAGGGCCAGCGGCAGATACGCAGTATTTT
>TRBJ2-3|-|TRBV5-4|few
CASSLGSGSSTDTQYF
TGTGCCAGCAGTTTGGGGTCGGGGTCTAGCACAGATACGCAGTATTTT
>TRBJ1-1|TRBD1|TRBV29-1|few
CSVIGTANTEAFF
TGCAGCGTGATCGGGACAGCGAACACTGAAGCTTTCTTT
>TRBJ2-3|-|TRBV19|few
CASSRSGPLADTQYF
TGTGCCAGTAGTCGGAGCGGCCCCTTGGCAGATACGCAGTATTTT
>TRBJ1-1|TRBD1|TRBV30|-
CAWSVGQGKTFF
TGTGCCTGGAGTGTCGGACAGGGGAAAACTTTCTTT
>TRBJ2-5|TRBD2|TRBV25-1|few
CASSESSGVQETQYF
TGTGCCAGCAGTGAATCTAGCGGAGTCCAAGAGACCCAGTACTTC
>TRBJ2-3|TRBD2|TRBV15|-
CATSSYSGVGTDTQYF
TGTGCCACCAGCAGTTATAGCGGGGTCGGGACAGATACGCAGTATTTT
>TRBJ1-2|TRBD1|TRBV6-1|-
CASSVDRGVGGYTF
TGTGCCAGCAGTGTCGACAGGGGCGTCGGCGGCTACACCTTC
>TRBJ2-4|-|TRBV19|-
CASSVAGAKNIQYF
TGTGCCAGTAGTGTGGCGGGAGCCAAAAACATTCAGTACTTC
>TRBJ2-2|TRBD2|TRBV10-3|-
CAINAGGGTGELFF
TGTGCCATCAATGCGGGAGGAGGGACCGGGGAGCTGTTTTTT
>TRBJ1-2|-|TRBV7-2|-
CASSQRSTNYGYTF
TGTGCCAGCAGCCAAAGGAGTACTAACTATGGCTACACCTTC
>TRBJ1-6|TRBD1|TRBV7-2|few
CASSLHARGQGWLHF
TGTGCCAGCAGCTTACACGCGAGGGGACAGGGTTGGCTCCACTTT
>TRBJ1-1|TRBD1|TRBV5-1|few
CASSLDGQGNTEAFF
TGCGCCAGCAGCTTGGACGGACAGGGGAACACTGAAGCTTTCTTT
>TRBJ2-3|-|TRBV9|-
CASSPLGRGASTDTQYF
TGTGCCAGCAGCCCTTTAGGTCGGGGGGCTAGCACAGATACGCAGTATTTT
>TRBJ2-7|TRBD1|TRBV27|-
CASSISGQDYYEQYF
TGTGCCAGCAGCATCTCGGGACAGGACTACTACGAGCAGTACTTC
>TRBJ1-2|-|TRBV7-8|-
CASSLVGQGDGYTF
TGTGCCAGCAGCTTAGTAGGGCAGGGTGACGGCTACACCTTC
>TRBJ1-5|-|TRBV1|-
CTSRLGQGARDLDQPQHF
TGCACCAGCAGACTCGGACAGGGGGCGAGGGATTTGGATCAGCCCCAGCATTTT
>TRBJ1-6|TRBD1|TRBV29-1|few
CSVGRDRNSPLHF
TGCAGCGTTGGAAGGGACAGGAATTCACCCCTCCACTTT
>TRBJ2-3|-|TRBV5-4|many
CASSMQGTDTQYF
TGTGCCAGCAGCATGCAGGGAACAGATACGCAGTATTTT
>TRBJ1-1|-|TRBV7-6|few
CASSPSGRELNTEAFF
TGTGCCAGCAGCCCGAGCGGGAGGGAGTTGAACACTGAAGCTTTCTTT
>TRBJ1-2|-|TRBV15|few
CATSRDGEGYTF
TGTGCCACCAGCAGAGATGGAGAGGGCTACACCTTC
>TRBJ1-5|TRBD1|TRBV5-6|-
CASSSWAGGFEPQHF
TGTGCCAGCAGCTCTTGGGCAGGGGGCTTTGAGCCCCAGCATTTT
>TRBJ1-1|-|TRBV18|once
CASSLTGGTEAFF
TGTGCCAGCTCGCTTACGGGGGGAACTGAAGCTTTCTTT
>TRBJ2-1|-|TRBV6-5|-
CASSSPGSSYNEQFF
TGTGCCAGCAGTAGTCCGGGATCCTCCTACAATGAGCAGTTCTTC
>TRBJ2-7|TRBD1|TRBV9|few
CATSPGTGTYEQYF
TGTGCCACTAGTCCAGGGACAGGGACCTACGAGCAGTACTTC
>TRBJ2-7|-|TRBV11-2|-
CASSFFPGHSYEQYF
TGTGCCAGCAGCTTTTTCCCAGGCCACTCCTACGAGCAGTACTTC
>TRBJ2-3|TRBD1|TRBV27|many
CASSLWDSQGVQYF
TGTGCCAGCAGTCTCTGGGACAGCCAGGGGGTGCAGTATTTT
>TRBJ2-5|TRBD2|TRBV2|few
CASSPSGGAKETQYF
TGTGCCAGCAGTCCTAGCGGGGGGGCCAAAGAGACCCAGTACTTC
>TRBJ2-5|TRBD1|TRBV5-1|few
CASSTTGGQETQYF
TGCGCCAGCAGCACGACAGGGGGCCAAGAGACCCAGTACTTC
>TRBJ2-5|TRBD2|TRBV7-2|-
CASSLVGSGEQETQYF
TGTGCCAGCAGCTTAGTTGGTAGCGGGGAGCAAGAGACCCAGTACTTC
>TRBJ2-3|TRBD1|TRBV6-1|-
CASSNRQGADTQYF
TGTGCCAGCAGTAATCGACAGGGCGCAGATACGCAGTATTTT
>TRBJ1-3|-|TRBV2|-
CASLARGGNTIYF
TGTGCCAGCTTGGCTCGTGGTGGAAACACCATATATTTT
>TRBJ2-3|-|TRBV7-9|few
CASSLDGADTQYF
TGTGCCAGCAGCTTAGATGGGGCCGATACGCAGTATTTT
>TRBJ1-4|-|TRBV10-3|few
CATKKEDEKLFF
TGTGCCACCAAGAAGGAGGACGAAAAACTGTTTTTT
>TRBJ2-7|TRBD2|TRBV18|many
CASSRSPIAGADEQYF
TGTGCCAGCTCACGATCCCCAATAGCGGGAGCGGACGAGCAGTACTTC
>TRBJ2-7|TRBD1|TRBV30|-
CAWSGQGPPYEQYF
TGTGCCTGGTCGGGACAGGGGCCTCCCTACGAGCAGTACTTC
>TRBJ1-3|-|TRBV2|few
CASSERQGSGNTIYF
TGTGCCAGCAGTGAAAGGCAGGGCTCTGGAAACACCATATATTTT
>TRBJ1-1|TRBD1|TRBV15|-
CATSSGLTGGLEAFF
TGTGCCACCAGCAGTGGACTGACAGGGGGCCTTGAAGCTTTCTTT
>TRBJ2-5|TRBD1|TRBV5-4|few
CASSLSGRGQETQYF
TGTGCCAGCAGCTTGAGTGGCAGGGGGCAAGAGACCCAGTACTTC
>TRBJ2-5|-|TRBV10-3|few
CAISGEQQETQYF
TGTGCCATCAGTGGTGAACAGCAAGAGACCCAGTACTTC
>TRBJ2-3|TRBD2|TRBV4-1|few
CASSQGRGGGASTDTQYF
TGCGCCAGCAGCCAAGGACGGGGCGGGGGAGCTAGCACAGATACGCAGTATTTT
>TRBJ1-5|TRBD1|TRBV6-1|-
CASKRGQELNQPQHF
TGTGCCAGCAAGAGGGGACAGGAACTCAATCAGCCCCAGCATTTT
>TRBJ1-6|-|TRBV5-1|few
CASSPGAPLHF
TGCGCCAGCAGCCCTGGGGCGCCCCTCCACTTT
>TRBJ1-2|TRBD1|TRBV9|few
CASSPARGHGYTF
TGTGCCAGCAGCCCCGCCAGGGGGCATGGCTACACCTTC
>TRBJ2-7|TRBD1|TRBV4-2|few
CASSQEWNRGYEQYF
TGTGCCAGCAGCCAAGAATGGAACAGGGGGTACGAGCAGTACTTC
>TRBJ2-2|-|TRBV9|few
CASSGGGANTGELFF
TGTGCCAGCAGCGGTGGGGGGGCTAACACCGGGGAGCTGTTTTTT
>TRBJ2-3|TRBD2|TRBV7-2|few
CASSFSGGSTDTQYF
TGTGCCAGCAGCTTCAGCGGGGGGAGCACAGATACGCAGTATTTT
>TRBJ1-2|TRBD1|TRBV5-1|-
CASSARTGFGGGYTF
TGCGCCAGCAGCGCCCGGACAGGGTTTGGTGGTGGCTACACCTTC
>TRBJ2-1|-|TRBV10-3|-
CATHGGSSYNEQFF
TGTGCCACCCACGGAGGGAGCTCCTACAATGAGCAGTTCTTC
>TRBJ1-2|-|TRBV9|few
CASSPHLGARDGYTF
TGTGCCAGCAGCCCCCATTTGGGGGCGCGTGATGGCTACACCTTC
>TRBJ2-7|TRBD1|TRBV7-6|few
CASSLGQQREQYF
TGTGCCAGCAGCTTGGGACAGCAACGCGAGCAGTACTTC
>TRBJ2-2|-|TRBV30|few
CAWAQGINGELFF
TGTGCCTGGGCGCAGGGGATTAACGGGGAGCTGTTTTTT
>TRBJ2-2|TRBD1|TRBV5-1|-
CASSLEQGADTGELFF
TGCGCCAGCAGCTTGGAACAGGGGGCTGACACCGGGGAGCTGTTTTTT
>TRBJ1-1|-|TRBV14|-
CASTQGQNTEAFF
TGTGCCAGCACCCAGGGACAGAACACTGAAGCTTTCTTT
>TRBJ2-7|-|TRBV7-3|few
CASSLNPRGEQYF
TGTGCCAGCAGCTTAAATCCCCGGGGTGAGCAGTACTTC
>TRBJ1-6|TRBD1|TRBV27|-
CASTNRGLSPLHF
TGTGCCAGCACTAACAGGGGGCTTTCACCCCTCCACTTT
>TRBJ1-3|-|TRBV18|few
CASSPPGQNGNTIYF
TGTGCCAGCTCACCACCGGGGCAGAATGGAAACACCATATATTTT
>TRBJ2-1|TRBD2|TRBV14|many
CASSRGTIPGNEQFF
TGTGCCAGCAGCCGCGGGACTATCCCTGGAAATGAGCAGTTCTTC
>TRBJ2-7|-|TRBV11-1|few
CASSLPDLAEQYF
TGTGCCAGCAGCCTTCCGGACTTAGCCGAGCAGTACTTC